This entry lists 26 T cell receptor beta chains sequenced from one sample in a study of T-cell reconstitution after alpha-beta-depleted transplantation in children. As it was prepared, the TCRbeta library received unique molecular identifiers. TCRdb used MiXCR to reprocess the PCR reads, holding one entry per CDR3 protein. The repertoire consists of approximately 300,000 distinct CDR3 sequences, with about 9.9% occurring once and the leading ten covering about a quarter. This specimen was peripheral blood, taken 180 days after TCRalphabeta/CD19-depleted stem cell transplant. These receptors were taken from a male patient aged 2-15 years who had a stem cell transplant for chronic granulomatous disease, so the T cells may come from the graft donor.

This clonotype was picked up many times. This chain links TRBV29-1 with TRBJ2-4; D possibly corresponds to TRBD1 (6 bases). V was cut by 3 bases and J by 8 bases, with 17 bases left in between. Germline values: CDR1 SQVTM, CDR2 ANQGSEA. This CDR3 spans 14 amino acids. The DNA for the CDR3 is TGCAGCGTTGATGGGGGCCTCGGGAATGACATTCAGTACTTC. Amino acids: CSVDGGLGNDIQYF.

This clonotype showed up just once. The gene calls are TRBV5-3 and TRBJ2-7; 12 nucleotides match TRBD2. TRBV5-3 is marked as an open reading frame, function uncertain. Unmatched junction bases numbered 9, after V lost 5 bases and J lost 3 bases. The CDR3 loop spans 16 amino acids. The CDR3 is CARRLAGGSGSYEQYF. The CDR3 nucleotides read TGTGCCAGAAGGCTAGCGGGAGGGTCCGGAAGCTACGAGCAGTACTTC.

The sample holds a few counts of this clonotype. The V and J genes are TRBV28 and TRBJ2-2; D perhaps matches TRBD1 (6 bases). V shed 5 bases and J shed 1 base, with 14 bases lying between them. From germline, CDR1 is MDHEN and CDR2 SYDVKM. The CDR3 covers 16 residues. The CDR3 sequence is CASSHATGWNTGELFF. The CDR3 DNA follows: TGTGCCAGCAGTCACGCGACAGGCTGGAACACCGGGGAGCTGTTTTTT.

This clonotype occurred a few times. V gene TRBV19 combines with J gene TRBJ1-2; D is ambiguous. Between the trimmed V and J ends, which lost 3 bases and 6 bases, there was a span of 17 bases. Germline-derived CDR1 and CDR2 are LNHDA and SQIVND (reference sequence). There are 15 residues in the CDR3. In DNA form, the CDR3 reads TGTGCCAGTAGTATTATCAGACCGATAACGGATGGCTACACCTTC. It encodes CASSIIRPITDGYTF.

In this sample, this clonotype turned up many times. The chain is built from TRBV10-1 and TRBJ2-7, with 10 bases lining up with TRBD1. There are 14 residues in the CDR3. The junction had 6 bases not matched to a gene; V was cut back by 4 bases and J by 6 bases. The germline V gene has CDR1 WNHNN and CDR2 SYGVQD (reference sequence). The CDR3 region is CASSAGTGASEQYF. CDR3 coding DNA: TGCGCCAGCAGTGCCGGGACAGGGGCTTCCGAGCAGTACTTC.

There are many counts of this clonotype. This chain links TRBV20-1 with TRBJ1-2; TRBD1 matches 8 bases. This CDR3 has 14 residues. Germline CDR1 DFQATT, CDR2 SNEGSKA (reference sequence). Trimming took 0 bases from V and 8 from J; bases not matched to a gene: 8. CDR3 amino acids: CSARDDGAGGGYTF. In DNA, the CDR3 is TGCAGTGCTAGAGATGATGGGGCAGGGGGCGGCTACACCTTC.

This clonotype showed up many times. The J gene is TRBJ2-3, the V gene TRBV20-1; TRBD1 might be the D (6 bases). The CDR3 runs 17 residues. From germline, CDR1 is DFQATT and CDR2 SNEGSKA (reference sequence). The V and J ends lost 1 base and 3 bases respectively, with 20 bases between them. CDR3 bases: TGCAGTGCTAGAGCCCCCAAAAACCAGAGGGGGACAGATACGCAGTATTTT. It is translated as CSARAPKNQRGTDTQYF.

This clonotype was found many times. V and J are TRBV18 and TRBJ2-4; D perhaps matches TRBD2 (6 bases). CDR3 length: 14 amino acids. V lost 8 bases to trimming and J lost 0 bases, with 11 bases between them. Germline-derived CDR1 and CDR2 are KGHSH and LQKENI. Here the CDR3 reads CASRPGVAKNIQYF. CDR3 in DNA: TGTGCCAGCCGACCGGGGGTAGCCAAAAACATTCAGTACTTC. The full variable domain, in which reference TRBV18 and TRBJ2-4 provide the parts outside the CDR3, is NAGVMQNPRHLVRRRGQEARLRCSPMKGHSHVYWYRQLPEEGLKFMVYLQKENIIDESGMPKERFSAEFPKEGPSILRIQQVVRGDSAAYFCASRPGVAKNIQYFGAGTRLSVL.

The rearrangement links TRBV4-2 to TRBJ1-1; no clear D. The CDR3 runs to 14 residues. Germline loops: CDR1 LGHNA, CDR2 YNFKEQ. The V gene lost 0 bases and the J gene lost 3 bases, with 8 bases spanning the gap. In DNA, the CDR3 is TGTGCCAGCAGCCAAGATGGGGAGGACACTGAAGCTTTCTTT. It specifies CASSQDGEDTEAFF.

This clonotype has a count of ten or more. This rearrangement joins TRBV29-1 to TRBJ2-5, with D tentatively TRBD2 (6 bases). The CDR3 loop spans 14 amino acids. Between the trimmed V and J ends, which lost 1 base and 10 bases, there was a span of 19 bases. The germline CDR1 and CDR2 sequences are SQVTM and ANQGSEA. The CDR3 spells CSVEGPSTGGDQYF. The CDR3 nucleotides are TGCAGCGTTGAAGGACCTAGCACCGGCGGGGACCAGTACTTC. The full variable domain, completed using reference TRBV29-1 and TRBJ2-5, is SAVISQKPSRDICQRGTSLTIQCQVDSQVTMMFWYRQQPGQSLTLIATANQGSEATYESGFVIDKFPISRPNLTFSTLTVSNMSPEDSSIYLCSVEGPSTGGDQYFGPGTRLLVL.

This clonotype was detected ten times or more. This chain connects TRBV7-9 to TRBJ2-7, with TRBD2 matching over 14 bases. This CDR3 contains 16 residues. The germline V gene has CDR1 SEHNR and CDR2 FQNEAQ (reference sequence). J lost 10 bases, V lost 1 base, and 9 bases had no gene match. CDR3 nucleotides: TGTGCCAGCAGCTTAGAGGCCGGGACTAGCGGGAGTTCCCAGTACTTC. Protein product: CASSLEAGTSGSSQYF.

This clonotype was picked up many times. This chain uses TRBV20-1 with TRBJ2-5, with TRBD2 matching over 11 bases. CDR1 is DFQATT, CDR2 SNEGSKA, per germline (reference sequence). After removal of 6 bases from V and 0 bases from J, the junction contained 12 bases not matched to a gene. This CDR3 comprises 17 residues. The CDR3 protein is CSAPPGTSGWYQETQYF. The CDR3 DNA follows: TGCAGTGCCCCCCCCGGGACTAGCGGCTGGTACCAAGAGACCCAGTACTTC.

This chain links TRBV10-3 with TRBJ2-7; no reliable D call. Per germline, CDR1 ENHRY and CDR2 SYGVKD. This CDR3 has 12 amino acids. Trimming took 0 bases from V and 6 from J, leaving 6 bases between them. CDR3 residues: CAISESSTEQYF. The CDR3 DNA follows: TGTGCCATCAGTGAGTCAAGTACCGAGCAGTACTTC.

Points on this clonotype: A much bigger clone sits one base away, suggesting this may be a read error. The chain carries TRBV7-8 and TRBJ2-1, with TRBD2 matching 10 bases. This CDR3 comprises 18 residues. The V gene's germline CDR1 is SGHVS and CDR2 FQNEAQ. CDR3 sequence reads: CVSSRTLGSGGKYNEQFF. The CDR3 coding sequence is TGTGTCAGCAGCCGCACATTGGGTAGCGGGGGGAAGTACAATGAGCAGTTCTTC.

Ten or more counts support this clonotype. DNA of the CDR3: TGTGCCAGCAGTTTAGCAGGGACGCCCAACTACGAGCAGTACTTC. Protein sequence: CASSLAGTPNYEQYF. This rearrangement joins TRBV12-3 or TRBV12-4 to TRBJ2-7; the D gene could be TRBD1 or TRBD2 (5 bases each). CDR3 length: 15 amino acids. Trimming took 0 bases from V and 3 from J, leaving 12 bases between them.

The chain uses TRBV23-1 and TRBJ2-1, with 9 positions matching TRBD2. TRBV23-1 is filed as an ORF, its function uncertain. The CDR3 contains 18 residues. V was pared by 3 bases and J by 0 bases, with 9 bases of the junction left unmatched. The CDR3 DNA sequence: TGCGCCAGCAGTCAGCCTAGCGGGGCCCTTAACTCCTACAATGAGCAGTTCTTC. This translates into CASSQPSGALNSYNEQFF.

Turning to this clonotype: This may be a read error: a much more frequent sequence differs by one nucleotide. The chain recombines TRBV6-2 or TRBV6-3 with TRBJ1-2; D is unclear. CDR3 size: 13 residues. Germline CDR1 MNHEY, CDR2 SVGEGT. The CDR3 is CASGYAKSYGYTF. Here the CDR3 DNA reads TGTGCCAGCGGTTACGCTAAATCCTATGGCTACACCTTC.

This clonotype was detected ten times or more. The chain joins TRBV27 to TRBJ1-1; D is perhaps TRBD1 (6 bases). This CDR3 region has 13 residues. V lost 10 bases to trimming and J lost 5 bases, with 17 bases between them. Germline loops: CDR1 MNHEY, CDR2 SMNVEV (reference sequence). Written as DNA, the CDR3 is TGTGCCACCCGGGAAGGGGGAAGGACTGAAGCTTTCTTT. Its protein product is CATREGGRTEAFF.

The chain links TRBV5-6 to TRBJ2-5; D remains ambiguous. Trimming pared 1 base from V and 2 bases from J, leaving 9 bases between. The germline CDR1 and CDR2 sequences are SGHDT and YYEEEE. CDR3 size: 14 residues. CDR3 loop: CASSLFGPQETQYF. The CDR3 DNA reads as TGTGCCAGCAGCTTGTTTGGACCTCAAGAGACCCAGTACTTC.

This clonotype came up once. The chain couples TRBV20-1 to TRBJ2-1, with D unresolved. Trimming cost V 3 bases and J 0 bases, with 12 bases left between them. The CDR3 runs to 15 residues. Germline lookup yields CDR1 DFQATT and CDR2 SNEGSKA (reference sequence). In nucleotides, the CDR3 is TGCAGTGCTAGGAAAGCCACCAGCTCCTACAATGAGCAGTTCTTC. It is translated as CSARKATSSYNEQFF.

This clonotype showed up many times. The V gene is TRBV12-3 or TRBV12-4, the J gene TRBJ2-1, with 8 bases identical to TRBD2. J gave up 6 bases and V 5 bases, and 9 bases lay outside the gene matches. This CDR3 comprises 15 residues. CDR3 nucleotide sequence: TGTGCCAGCAGTCCTTCTCGCGGGGGGACCAATGAGCAGTTCTTC. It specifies CASSPSRGGTNEQFF.

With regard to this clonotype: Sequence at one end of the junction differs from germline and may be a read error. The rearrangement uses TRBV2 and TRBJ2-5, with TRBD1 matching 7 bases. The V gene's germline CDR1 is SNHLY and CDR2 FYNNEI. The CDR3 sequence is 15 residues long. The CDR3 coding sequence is TGTGCCAGCAGTGTGTACAGGGGCCTCCAAGAGACCCAGTGCTTC. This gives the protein CASSVYRGLQETQCF.

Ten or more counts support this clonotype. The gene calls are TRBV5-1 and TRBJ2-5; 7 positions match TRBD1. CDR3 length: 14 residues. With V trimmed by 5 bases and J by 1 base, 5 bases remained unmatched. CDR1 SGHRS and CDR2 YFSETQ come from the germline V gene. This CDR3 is CASRLGTAQETQYF. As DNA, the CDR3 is TGCGCCAGCAGACTCGGGACAGCCCAAGAGACCCAGTACTTC.

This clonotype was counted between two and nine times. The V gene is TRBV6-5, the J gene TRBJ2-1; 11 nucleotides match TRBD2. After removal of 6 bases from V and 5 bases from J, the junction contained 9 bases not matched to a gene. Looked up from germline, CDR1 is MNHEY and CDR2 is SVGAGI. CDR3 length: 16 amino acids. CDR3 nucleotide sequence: TGTGCCAGCAGGCCCCCTAGCGGGAGGATGGACAATGAGCAGTTCTTC. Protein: CASRPPSGRMDNEQFF.

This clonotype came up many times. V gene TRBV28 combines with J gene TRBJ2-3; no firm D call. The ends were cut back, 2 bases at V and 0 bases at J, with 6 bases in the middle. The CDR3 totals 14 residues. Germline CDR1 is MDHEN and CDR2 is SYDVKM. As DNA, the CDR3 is TGTGCCAGCAGTTTAGACAAAAGCACAGATACGCAGTATTTT. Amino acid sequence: CASSLDKSTDTQYF.

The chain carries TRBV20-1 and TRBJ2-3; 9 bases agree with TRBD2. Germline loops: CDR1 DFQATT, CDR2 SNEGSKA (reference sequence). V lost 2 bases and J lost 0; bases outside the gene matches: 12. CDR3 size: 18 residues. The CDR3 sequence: CSARIGYGGRGSTDTQYF. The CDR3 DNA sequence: TGCAGTGCTAGAATTGGGTACGGCGGGAGGGGCAGCACAGATACGCAGTATTTT.